The subject of this entry is one T cell receptor beta chain. This specimen belongs to a study of blood T cell repertoires in COVID-19. Across the study: Specimens from acute and convalescent COVID-19 originated in the United States, Italy and Spain.

CDR3 size: 13 residues. The V gene end was trimmed by 3 bases and the J gene end by 3 bases; junction bases not matched to a gene: 1. Authors' processing steps: Amplification of reference gene primers was used by the study to estimate nucleated cell counts. Sequencing used immunoSEQ multiplex PCR; TCRdb keeps in-frame clones, though not all of them. The DNA gave D and trimming, while V, J and clone size come from that table. Among more than 250,000 clones listed, over 75% were seen once. This TCR came from a human donor in a cohort sampled during active COVID-19. The rearrangement links TRBV12-3 or TRBV12-4 to TRBJ2-5; TRBD2 aligns across 7 bases. The sequenced sample was peripheral blood. The CDR3 coding sequence is TGTGCCAGCAGTTTTCGGGAGGAAGAGACCCAGTACTTC. Translation: CASSFREEETQYF.